This T cell receptor beta chain was profiled in a study of cytotoxic CD8 clonotypes in ibrutinib-treated CLL. On the study more broadly: After a median of around 70 months, about 15 patients stayed remitted and 12 progressed; responses had been partial in about 24 and complete in 2. Study conclusions and caveats: Starting clonality was above that of age-matched healthy donors and tracked circulating CD8+ T-cell counts. Public clonotypes were uncommon and contracted or stayed stable on treatment. Clonality, elevated at ibrutinib response, dropped back toward baseline at progression.

With regard to this clone: Its antigen remains unidentified.

Sequenced by immunoSEQ multiplex PCR; TCRdb stores in-frame clones only, minus some. The repertoire holds 65,000 to 85,000 clones, with 83% as singletons. This CDR3 has 14 residues. Germline assignment: CDR1 LGHNA and CDR2 YNFKEQ. V gave up 3 bases and J gave up 7 bases, with 10 bases separating them. The TCR was taken from a human donor with chronic lymphocytic leukemia. The sequences come from PBMCs, collected after 24 months of ibrutinib treatment. This chain joins TRBV4-2 and TRBJ1-6; D remains ambiguous. The CDR3 spells CASSHRETNSPLHF. The DNA for the CDR3 is TGTGCCAGCAGCCATCGGGAGACAAATTCACCCCTCCACTTT.